This T cell receptor beta chain derives from a study of shared clonotypes between healthy human individuals. The CDR3 consists of 13 residues. The V end lost 6 bases, the J end lost 4 bases, and 12 bases lay between the germline ends. The germline CDR1 and CDR2 sequences are MDHEN and SYDVKM. Details on this clone: Its specificity is unknown.

Study results and caveats: Compared with clonotypes that all four donors shared, non-shared clonotypes had lower generation probabilities.

Positively selected for CCR7, the CD45RO-negative cells used as naive CD8 cells excluded terminally differentiated effector memory CD45RA+ cells. It was 150 to 200 ng DNA, 28,000 or so T cell genomes, that sorted-subset replicate PCRs used. Method: immunoSEQ multiplex PCR; TCRdb's copy keeps in-frame clones and lacks some. The repertoire holds approximately 1.9 million clones, over 85% seen once, with 1.5% to 2% in the top ten. This TCR came from a man aged 18 to 29 in good health. Some clones in this sample may be carry-over from other donors' samples. The specimen was naive CD8+ T cells from PBMCs. The chain employs TRBV28 and TRBJ2-5; possibly TRBD1 for D (6 bases). The CDR3 loop is CASSPQGGETQYF. The CDR3 region has the DNA TGTGCCAGCAGCCCACAGGGCGGAGAGACCCAGTACTTC.